The 4 T cell receptor beta chains below all came from one sample that was sequenced in a study of CXCR3-negative and CXCR3-positive naive CD8 T cells. The study made its TRB cDNA libraries by 5' RACE, adding UMI labels. With the 5' RACE reads reprocessed, TCRdb shows one record per CDR3 protein and no DNA. The table for this sample gives around 47,000 distinct CDR3 sequences. Material: memory CD8+ T cells from blood. These TCRs come from a human donor in good health. Some clones in this sample may be carry-over from other donors' samples.

V gene TRBV28 combines with J gene TRBJ1-2. Germline V CDR1 and CDR2: MDHEN, SYDVKM. CDR3 length equals 20 residues. CDR3 sequence reads: CASSLIEGTVLPLTNYGYTF.

The chain links TRBV20-1 to TRBJ2-7; the TCRdb D gene call, TRBD1, has no DNA to confirm it. CDR3 size: 15 residues. Germline CDR1 reads DFQATT; CDR2 reads SNEGSKA (reference sequence). The CDR3 reads CSARDARQDYYEQYF.

J is TRBJ1-5 and V is TRBV20-1; TCRdb lists TRBD1, though no DNA is available to test this call. The CDR3 is 15 residues long. The germline gives CDR1 DFQATT, CDR2 SNEGSKA (reference sequence). CDR3 sequence: CSAPNPGQYNQPQHF.

The V gene is TRBV7-9, the J gene TRBJ2-7; the D gene TCRdb calls, TRBD1, cannot be checked with no DNA. Germline lookup yields CDR1 SEHNR and CDR2 FQNEAQ (reference sequence). This CDR3 region has 14 residues. The CDR3 protein is CASSIGTGGYEQYF. The full variable domain, in which reference TRBV7-9 and TRBJ2-7 provide the parts outside the CDR3, is DTGVSQNPRHKITKRGQNVTFRCDPISEHNRLYWYRQTLGQGPEFLTYFQNEAQLEKSRLLSDRFSAERPKGSFSTLEIQRTEQGDSAMYLCASSIGTGGYEQYFGPGTRLTVT.